A selection of T cell receptor beta chains follows, all from one sample in a study of a mutant IDH1 vaccine in newly diagnosed glioma. Antigens of these TCRs are unknown. The repertoire was sequenced with immunoSEQ multiplex PCR; TCRdb's copy has only in-frame clones and lacks some. The data contain some 130,000 clones, about 80% of them singletons. The input for sequencing was PBMCs, taken from a glioma patient whose treatment included an IDH1 peptide vaccine. These receptors all come from a man aged 35 to 55 with glioma. Both conserved end residues are part of each CDR3. Fields, in order: clone size, J gene, D gene, CDR3 length, V gene, CDR3 protein, CDR3 DNA. D genes are given only for firm matches. Rows give clone size only sometimes, using once, few, many, or a class for an expanded clone.

size: .
J: TRBJ2-3
D: .
length: 12
V: TRBV10-3
CDR3: CAIREGTDTQYF
DNA: TGTGCCATCCGAGAAGGCACAGATACGCAGTATTTT

size: .
J: TRBJ2-2
D: TRBD1
length: 16
V: TRBV11-2
CDR3: CASSLGRQGDTGELFF
DNA: TGTGCCAGCAGCTTAGGCAGACAGGGGGACACCGGGGAGCTGTTTTTT

size: .
J: TRBJ1-3
D: .
length: 16
V: TRBV4-2
CDR3: CASSLAPRTAGNTIYF
DNA: TGTGCCAGCAGCCTCGCACCTCGGACAGCTGGAAACACCATATATTTT

size: .
J: TRBJ2-5
D: .
length: 15
V: TRBV6-5
CDR3: CASRAGGLGSVEQYF
DNA: TGTGCCAGCAGAGCAGGGGGGCTGGGTTCGGTGGAGCAGTACTTC

size: .
J: TRBJ2-1
D: .
length: 15
V: TRBV12-5
CDR3: CASGLPGSGNNEQFF
DNA: TGTGCTAGTGGTTTGCCCGGATCAGGGAACAATGAGCAGTTCTTC

size: .
J: TRBJ2-1
D: TRBD2
length: 18
V: TRBV27
CDR3: CASSLYRGFRGVENEQFF
DNA: TGTGCCAGCAGTTTATATCGAGGCTTCCGGGGGGTCGAGAATGAGCAGTTCTTC

size: .
J: TRBJ1-2
D: .
length: 14
V: TRBV2
CDR3: CASSVQGGNYGYTF
DNA: TGTGCCAGCAGTGTACAGGGTGGAAACTATGGCTACACCTTC

size: .
J: TRBJ1-3
D: TRBD1
length: 14
V: TRBV5-4
CDR3: CASEAGTGGNTIYF
DNA: TGTGCCAGCGAGGCCGGGACAGGGGGAAACACCATATATTTT

size: .
J: TRBJ1-3
D: TRBD1
length: 17
V: TRBV9
CDR3: CASSVSTGGISGNTIYF
DNA: TGTGCCAGCAGCGTATCGACAGGGGGTATTTCTGGAAACACCATATATTTT

size: .
J: TRBJ2-3
D: .
length: 15
V: TRBV7-8
CDR3: CASSPRVRSTDTQYF
DNA: TGTGCCAGCAGCCCGAGGGTACGGAGCACAGATACGCAGTATTTT

size: many
J: TRBJ2-5
D: TRBD2
length: 15
V: TRBV7-9
CDR3: CASRASGGFLETQYF
DNA: TGTGCCAGCAGGGCTAGCGGGGGGTTTCTGGAGACCCAGTACTTC

size: once
J: TRBJ2-1
D: .
length: 16
V: TRBV27
CDR3: CASSSSTRTPTYVQFF
DNA: TGTGCCAGCAGTTCGTCGACCCGAACCCCTACTTATGTGCAGTTCTTC

size: .
J: TRBJ1-1
D: TRBD1
length: 15
V: TRBV5-5
CDR3: CASSVGQGVTTEAFF
DNA: TGTGCCAGCAGCGTAGGACAGGGAGTTACAACTGAAGCTTTCTTT

size: .
J: TRBJ1-1
D: .
length: 14
V: TRBV7-2
CDR3: CASRRDVLNTEAFF
DNA: TGTGCCAGCAGGCGGGACGTACTGAACACTGAAGCTTTCTTT

size: .
J: TRBJ2-7
D: .
length: 11
V: TRBV20-1
CDR3: CSASTSYEQYF
DNA: TGCAGTGCTTCTACCTCCTACGAGCAGTACTTC

size: few
J: TRBJ1-2
D: TRBD1
length: 14
V: TRBV2
CDR3: CASVDRGMNYGYTF
DNA: TGTGCCAGCGTAGACAGGGGGATGAACTATGGCTACACCTTC

size: .
J: TRBJ2-7
D: .
length: 13
V: TRBV7-6
CDR3: CASSRRLLYEQYF
DNA: TGTGCCAGCAGCCGCCGTCTCCTGTACGAGCAGTACTTC

size: .
J: TRBJ2-7
D: .
length: 12
V: TRBV19
CDR3: CATRGAFYEQYF
DNA: TGTGCCACCCGCGGGGCCTTCTACGAGCAGTACTTC

size: .
J: TRBJ2-5
D: .
length: 13
V: TRBV10-2
CDR3: CASSGRVQETQYF
DNA: TGCGCCAGCAGTGGGCGGGTACAAGAGACCCAGTACTTC

size: .
J: TRBJ2-7
D: TRBD2
length: 19
V: TRBV4-2
CDR3: CASSQDLGLAGSFSYEQYF
DNA: TGTGCCAGCAGCCAAGATCTGGGACTAGCGGGATCGTTCTCCTACGAGCAGTACTTC

size: once
J: TRBJ2-2
D: .
length: 16
V: TRBV21-1
CDR3: CASSKGGGTGLGELFF
DNA: TGTGCCAGCAGCAAAGGGGGTGGGACAGGCCTCGGGGAGCTGTTTTTT

size: few
J: TRBJ2-1
D: TRBD2
length: 12
V: TRBV4-1
CDR3: CASSPGGGEQFF
DNA: TGCGCCAGCAGCCCCGGGGGGGGTGAGCAGTTCTTC

size: .
J: TRBJ1-2
D: .
length: 16
V: TRBV6-5
CDR3: CASSFLPWGDNYGYTF
DNA: TGTGCCAGCAGTTTTCTCCCCTGGGGTGACAACTATGGCTACACCTTC

size: .
J: TRBJ2-7
D: .
length: 12
V: TRBV6-6
CDR3: CASSYSSYEQYF
DNA: TGTGCCAGCAGTTACTCGTCCTACGAGCAGTACTTC

size: .
J: TRBJ1-1
D: .
length: 13
V: TRBV4-3
CDR3: CASSYRGETEAFF
DNA: TGCGCCAGCAGCTACCGAGGGGAGACTGAAGCTTTCTTT

size: .
J: TRBJ2-7
D: TRBD1
length: 13
V: TRBV5-6
CDR3: CASSLGQGDEQYF
DNA: TGTGCCAGCAGCTTGGGACAGGGTGACGAGCAGTACTTC

size: .
J: TRBJ2-7
D: TRBD1
length: 14
V: TRBV27
CDR3: CASSPTGTGKEQYF
DNA: TGTGCCAGCAGTCCGACCGGGACAGGCAAGGAGCAGTACTTC

size: .
J: TRBJ2-7
D: TRBD1
length: 13
V: TRBV27
CDR3: CASRWTGGNEQYF
DNA: TGTGCCAGCAGATGGACAGGGGGGAACGAGCAGTACTTC

size: .
J: TRBJ2-7
D: TRBD1
length: 14
V: TRBV7-6
CDR3: CASSSGQGNYEQYF
DNA: TGTGCCAGCAGCTCCGGACAGGGAAACTACGAGCAGTACTTC

size: once
J: TRBJ2-6
D: .
length: 15
V: TRBV13
CDR3: CASSSRVSGANVLTF
DNA: TGTGCCAGCAGCTCGAGGGTCTCCGGGGCCAACGTCCTGACTTTC

size: .
J: TRBJ2-3
D: .
length: 16
V: TRBV7-9
CDR3: CASSLAVAGATDTQYF
DNA: TGTGCCAGCAGCTTAGCGGTTGCGGGGGCCACAGATACGCAGTATTTT

size: .
J: TRBJ2-1
D: .
length: 13
V: TRBV27
CDR3: CASSLRENNEQFF
DNA: TGTGCCAGCAGTCTCAGGGAAAACAATGAGCAGTTCTTC

size: .
J: TRBJ2-1
D: .
length: 15
V: TRBV10-3
CDR3: CAISELQRERHEQFF
DNA: TGTGCCATCAGTGAGCTCCAACGGGAGAGGCATGAGCAGTTCTTC

size: .
J: TRBJ1-5
D: .
length: 13
V: TRBV28
CDR3: CASSLSGSQPQHF
DNA: TGTGCCAGCAGTTTATCAGGGTCTCAGCCCCAGCATTTT

size: .
J: TRBJ2-5
D: .
length: 14
V: TRBV9
CDR3: CASSAEVGGETQYF
DNA: TGTGCCAGCAGCGCAGAGGTAGGGGGAGAGACCCAGTACTTC

size: .
J: TRBJ1-1
D: .
length: 13
V: TRBV5-1
CDR3: CASSRTGFTEAFF
DNA: TGCGCCAGCAGTCGTACAGGGTTCACTGAAGCTTTCTTT

size: .
J: TRBJ1-3
D: .
length: 16
V: TRBV2
CDR3: CASTSEAGTAGNTIYF
DNA: TGTGCCAGCACCAGTGAGGCCGGGACCGCTGGAAACACCATATATTTT

size: .
J: TRBJ2-7
D: TRBD1
length: 15
V: TRBV7-9
CDR3: CASSPPDRGSDEQYF
DNA: TGTGCCAGCAGCCCCCCGGACAGGGGTTCCGACGAGCAGTACTTC

size: .
J: TRBJ2-1
D: TRBD1
length: 14
V: TRBV6-4
CDR3: CASSPRTGVNEQFF
DNA: TGTGCCAGCAGCCCCAGGACAGGGGTGAATGAGCAGTTCTTC

size: .
J: TRBJ1-2
D: .
length: 14
V: TRBV10-2
CDR3: CASSTDGVRYGYTF
DNA: TGCGCCAGCTCTACAGACGGGGTTCGCTATGGCTACACCTTC

size: .
J: TRBJ2-3
D: TRBD1
length: 14
V: TRBV19
CDR3: CATRTGGGTDTQYF
DNA: TGTGCCACCAGAACAGGGGGCGGCACAGATACGCAGTATTTT

size: .
J: TRBJ2-7
D: .
length: 12
V: TRBV28
CDR3: CAAMGSLYEQYF
DNA: TGTGCCGCCATGGGGTCCCTCTACGAGCAGTACTTC

size: .
J: TRBJ2-5
D: .
length: 14
V: TRBV2
CDR3: CASSERTDQETQYF
DNA: TGTGCCAGCAGTGAAAGGACAGATCAAGAGACCCAGTACTTC

size: .
J: TRBJ1-6
D: .
length: 16
V: TRBV6-5
CDR3: CASSWGQSSYNSPLHF
DNA: TGTGCCAGCAGTTGGGGGCAGAGCTCCTATAATTCACCCCTCCACTTT

size: .
J: TRBJ2-1
D: .
length: 15
V: TRBV28
CDR3: CASSLVAGSYNEQFF
DNA: TGTGCCAGCAGTTTAGTGGCGGGTTCCTACAATGAGCAGTTCTTC

size: .
J: TRBJ1-2
D: .
length: 15
V: TRBV19
CDR3: CASRPSTGANYGYTF
DNA: TGTGCCAGTAGGCCTTCGACAGGAGCTAACTATGGCTACACCTTC

size: once
J: TRBJ1-4
D: .
length: 14
V: TRBV10-3
CDR3: CAISERGTNEKLFF
DNA: TGTGCCATCAGTGAGCGGGGAACTAATGAAAAACTGTTTTTT

size: few
J: TRBJ1-5
D: .
length: 13
V: TRBV7-9
CDR3: CASSPGGNQPQHF
DNA: TGTGCCAGCAGCCCAGGGGGCAATCAGCCCCAGCATTTT

size: .
J: TRBJ2-1
D: .
length: 15
V: TRBV28
CDR3: CASRRDGSSYNEQFF
DNA: TGTGCCAGCAGGAGGGACGGTAGCTCCTACAATGAGCAGTTCTTC

size: .
J: TRBJ1-2
D: TRBD1
length: 13
V: TRBV5-6
CDR3: CASSLDRGSGYTF
DNA: TGTGCCAGCAGCTTGGACAGGGGTAGCGGCTACACCTTC

size: .
J: TRBJ1-2
D: .
length: 13
V: TRBV10-2
CDR3: CASSEGPHYGYTF
DNA: TGCGCCAGCAGTGAGGGACCCCACTATGGCTACACCTTC

size: .
J: TRBJ1-5
D: .
length: 14
V: TRBV7-9
CDR3: CASSAEGPNQPQHF
DNA: TGTGCCAGCAGCGCCGAGGGGCCCAATCAGCCCCAGCATTTT

size: .
J: TRBJ2-1
D: TRBD2
length: 16
V: TRBV7-2
CDR3: CASSLAISGVRTEQFF
DNA: TGTGCCAGCAGCTTAGCGATCAGCGGGGTGAGGACTGAGCAGTTCTTC

size: .
J: TRBJ2-1
D: .
length: 12
V: TRBV7-9
CDR3: CASSLVFDEQFF
DNA: TGTGCCAGCAGCTTAGTCTTCGATGAGCAGTTCTTC

size: few
J: TRBJ1-5
D: .
length: 13
V: TRBV4-2
CDR3: CASSQSRAGAQHF
DNA: TGTGCCAGCAGCCAGTCCAGGGCCGGGGCCCAGCATTTT